This T cell receptor beta chain emerged from a study of post-analysis software for immune sequencing data. Overall study: Some patients lacked subtype; others had relapsing-remitting, secondary progressive or progressive-relapsing disease. General study findings and limits: Controls' normalized Chao1 diversity significantly exceeded that of multiple sclerosis patients. With TRBV5-6, TRBV5-1 and TRBV20-1 included, about five TRBV segments were more frequent in patients than in controls.

The TCR beta cDNA libraries contained unique molecular identifiers. TCRdb re-analysed the PCR reads in MiXCR, keeping a single row per CDR3 protein. The sample has hundreds of thousands of distinct CDR3 sequences; roughly 47% are singletons. The germline V gene has CDR1 SGHAT and CDR2 FQNNGV. V dropped 5 bases and J dropped 10; count of bases not matched to a gene: 6. The CDR3 length is 15 residues. About this clonotype itself: The antigen is unknown.

The receptor was derived from a girl aged 10 to 17 with multiple sclerosis. The sequenced sample was blood. The J gene is TRBJ2-1, the V gene TRBV11-2; 15 bases map to TRBD2. The CDR3 coding sequence is TGTGCCAGCAGCCTTCCGGGACTAGCGGGAGGAGAGCAGTTCTTC. Protein product: CASSLPGLAGGEQFF. The full variable domain, in which reference TRBV11-2 and TRBJ2-1 provide the parts outside the CDR3, is EAGVAQSPRYKIIEKRQSVAFWCNPISGHATLYWYQQILGQGPKLLIQFQNNGVVDDSQLPKDRFSAERLKGVDSTLKIQPAKLEDSAVYLCASSLPGLAGGEQFFGPGTRLTVL.